This TCR beta chain was sequenced for a study of blood T cell repertoires in COVID-19. Background on the study: Italy, Spain and the United States were the sources of the convalescent and acute COVID-19 samples. PBMCs, B-cell-depleted T cells, or T cells provided the cDNA or gDNA that made up the material.

Donors were grouped by their self-reported clinical history. This CDR3 has 16 amino acids. V lost 3 bases and J lost 5; bases outside the gene matches: 11. Germline CDR1 is SGHRS and CDR2 is YFSETQ. Per the original methods: Estimation of nucleated cell counts relied on the amplification of reference gene primers. Assay used: immunoSEQ multiplex PCR; TCRdb lists only in-frame clones, some missing. V, J and clone size were drawn from that table, and D and trimming were deduced from the DNA. Among about 200,000 clones, roughly 82% were seen once, and the ten largest hold 4% to 6.5%. The chain employs TRBV5-1 and TRBJ1-1; 9 nucleotides line up with TRBD1. The source material was PBMCs or T cells enriched from blood (not recorded which). This sequence was found in a woman aged 55-69 years with acute COVID-19. The CDR3 sequence: CASSSGTGHLGTEAFF. The CDR3 bases are TGCGCCAGCAGCTCCGGGACAGGGCATCTGGGTACTGAAGCTTTCTTT.